This T cell receptor beta chain was sequenced in a study of blood T cell repertoires in COVID-19. About the research overall: Acute-phase and convalescent COVID-19 samples originated in the United States, Italy and Spain. PBMCs, B-cell-depleted T cells, or T cells were the source of the cDNA or gDNA that made up the material.

This CDR3 comprises 16 residues. The V segment lost 2 bases and the J segment 0 bases; nucleotides outside the gene matches: 3. Germline V gene data show CDR1 as MNHNY and CDR2 as SVGAGI (reference sequence). As handled by the study authors: By means of reference gene primer amplification, nucleated cell counts were estimated. The data were produced by immunoSEQ multiplex PCR, yet TCRdb's version contains in-frame clones alone and is incomplete. The V and J calls and clone size were taken over from that table, and D and trimming were inferred from the DNA. The table has about 200,000 clones, approximately 80% seen once.

V and J are TRBV6-6 and TRBJ2-3; 9 nucleotides align to TRBD1. The clonotype originates from a woman over 75 with acute or convalescent COVID-19. Sequences were obtained from peripheral blood. CDR3 residues: CASSYMGQGSTDTQYF. CDR3 nucleotide sequence: TGTGCCAGCAGTTACATGGGACAGGGAAGCACAGATACGCAGTATTTT.